The next 30 T cell receptor beta chains were all read from a single sample in a study of CD8+ T cells in alopecia areata. RNA extraction and reverse transcription yielded cDNA as sequencing template. Profiled with immunoSEQ multiplex PCR; TCRdb holds only in-frame clones, not every one. This sample has around 190,000 clones, with 64% found just once. The treatment is: oral pan-JAK inhibitor, 5-10 mg twice daily. The sample here was CD4+ T cells sorted from blood, taken at week 4, from a patient treated with tofacitinib. The receptors originated from a human donor with alopecia areata.

The gene calls are TRBV5-1 and TRBJ1-2; TRBD1 matches 11 bases. The V gene's germline CDR1 is SGHRS and CDR2 YFSETQ. This CDR3 contains 14 residues. Trimming at V came to 4 bases and at J to 2 bases, leaving 1 base not matched to a gene. CDR3 sequence (DNA): TGCGCCAGCAGCGGGGACAGGGGGAACTATGGCTACACCTTC. It is translated as CASSGDRGNYGYTF.

This sequence joins TRBV5-6 and TRBJ2-4, with 9 bases lining up with TRBD1. V dropped 3 bases and J dropped 4; count of bases not matched to a gene: 8. The CDR3 spans 16 residues. Germline V gives CDR1 SGHDT, CDR2 YYEEEE. The CDR3 protein is CASSSPGQGPKNIQYF. Here the CDR3 DNA reads TGTGCCAGCAGCTCGCCGGGACAGGGACCTAAAAACATTCAGTACTTC.

The chain has TRBV29-1 and TRBJ2-1, with D possibly being TRBD1 (5 bases). The CDR3 contains 11 residues. Germline CDR1 SQVTM, CDR2 ANQGSEA. Trimming pared 3 bases from V and 6 bases from J, leaving 6 bases between. This chain's CDR3 is CSVDRVNEQFF. CDR3 coding DNA: TGCAGCGTTGACAGGGTCAATGAGCAGTTCTTC.

This clone was found a few times. This sequence joins TRBV29-1 and TRBJ2-7, with D tentatively TRBD1 or TRBD2 (5 bases each). Trimming shortened V by 6 bases and J by 5 bases, and 11 bases separated the two germline ends. Germline values: CDR1 SQVTM, CDR2 ANQGSEA. CDR3 length equals 11 residues. CDR3 in DNA: TGCAGCGTGGCCGGGGCGGACGAGCAGTACTTC. It translates to CSVAGADEQYF.

The rearrangement joins TRBV11-1 to TRBJ2-5; maybe TRBD1 (5 bases). The CDR3 totals 11 residues. V shed 5 bases and J shed 5 bases, with 6 bases lying between them. The germline V gene has CDR1 SGHAT and CDR2 FQDESV (reference sequence). DNA of the CDR3: TGTGCCAGCAGCCCAGGGGAGACCCAGTACTTC. This gives the protein CASSPGETQYF.

The chain has TRBV20-1 and TRBJ2-3; D is perhaps TRBD2 (5 bases). Germline V gene lookup returns CDR1 DFQATT and CDR2 SNEGSKA (reference sequence). The V gene lost 6 bases and the J gene lost 6 bases, with 10 bases spanning the gap. The CDR3 is 11 residues long. The CDR3 region has the DNA TGCAGTGCGATCACTAGGGATACGCAGTATTTT. It translates to CSAITRDTQYF.

The chain employs TRBV4-3 and TRBJ2-3; TRBD2 matches at 14 bases. In germline, CDR1 is LGHNA, CDR2 YSLEER. The CDR3 is 19 residues long. Losses at the gene ends were 4 bases for V and 0 bases for J; bases not matched to a gene: 9. CDR3 amino acids: CASSRTSGGSRLSTDTQYF. CDR3 sequence (DNA): TGCGCCAGCAGCCGGACTAGCGGGGGGTCTAGGCTTAGCACAGATACGCAGTATTTT.

The chain couples TRBV6-1 to TRBJ2-7, with D perhaps TRBD2 (5 bases). Germline assignment: CDR1 MNHNS and CDR2 SASEGT. There are 12 residues in the CDR3. With 8 bases removed from V and 6 bases from J, the gap between germline ends came to 14 bases. The CDR3 sequence is CASFQFEGEQYF. The CDR3 nucleotides are TGTGCCAGCTTTCAATTTGAGGGCGAGCAGTACTTC.

The rearrangement joins TRBV4-3 to TRBJ2-2, with unresolved D. V lost 7 bases and J lost 5, with 8 bases in between. This CDR3 has 12 residues. Looked up from germline, CDR1 is LGHNA and CDR2 is YSLEER. The CDR3 bases are TGCGCCAGCACCCGAGGAACCGGGGAGCTGTTTTTT. Translated: CASTRGTGELFF.

The V gene is TRBV7-9, the J gene TRBJ2-5, with 7 bases matching TRBD2. The CDR3 spans 14 residues. The V gene end was trimmed by 3 bases and the J gene end by 3 bases; junction bases not matched to a gene: 4. CDR1 is SEHNR, CDR2 FQNEAQ, per germline (reference sequence). The CDR3 loop reads CASSLLGGKETQYF. The CDR3 nucleotides read TGTGCCAGCAGCTTGTTGGGAGGGAAAGAGACCCAGTACTTC. Supplemented by reference TRBV7-9 and TRBJ2-5, the full variable domain reads DTGVSQNPRHKITKRGQNVTFRCDPISEHNRLYWYRQTLGQGPEFLTYFQNEAQLEKSRLLSDRFSAERPKGSFSTLEIQRTEQGDSAMYLCASSLLGGKETQYFGPGTRLLVL.

In its sample, this clone was seen a few times. The chain has TRBV4-1 and TRBJ2-7; 9 bases fit TRBD2. Germline CDR1 MGHRA, CDR2 YSYEKL. Losses at the gene ends were 0 bases for V and 4 bases for J; bases not matched to a gene: 4. The CDR3 length is 15 residues. The CDR3 sequence: CASSQDSGGWYEQYF. The DNA for the CDR3 is TGCGCCAGCAGCCAAGACAGCGGGGGGTGGTACGAGCAGTACTTC.

J is TRBJ2-6 and V is TRBV28, with TRBD2 matching over 8 bases. V gave up 5 bases and J gave up 4 bases; unmatched junction bases: 13. The CDR3 has 18 residues. Looked up from germline, CDR1 is MDHEN and CDR2 is SYDVKM. DNA for the CDR3: TGTGCCAGCAGTCCCCGGGGCGGGGGGCGTATAGGGGCCAACGTCCTGACTTTC. Its protein is CASSPRGGGRIGANVLTF.

The chain employs TRBV29-1 and TRBJ1-5, with TRBD1 identical over 9 bases. After removal of 6 bases from V and 5 bases from J, the junction contained 5 bases not matched to a gene. This CDR3 contains 13 residues. The germline CDR1 and CDR2 sequences are SQVTM and ANQGSEA. The chain's CDR3 is CSVGTGRDQPQHF. CDR3 nucleotide sequence: TGCAGCGTGGGGACAGGGAGGGATCAGCCCCAGCATTTT.

This chain uses TRBV9 with TRBJ2-1; 7 bases align to TRBD1. The CDR3 contains 14 residues. The V gene's germline CDR1 is SGDLS and CDR2 YYNGEE. V lost 3 bases to trimming and J lost 5 bases; unmatched junction nucleotides: 5. CDR3 in DNA: TGTGCCAGCAGCGCAGGGACAGTAGACAATGAGCAGTTCTTC. Its translation is CASSAGTVDNEQFF.

The chain combines TRBV5-1 with TRBJ2-4, with 7 bases that match TRBD1. Germline values: CDR1 SGHRS, CDR2 YFSETQ. The length of the CDR3 is 17 residues. J gave up 2 bases and V 0 bases, and 8 bases lay outside the gene matches. The CDR3 region is CASSLAGTGDPKNIQYF. CDR3 bases: TGCGCCAGCAGCTTGGCCGGAACAGGGGACCCCAAAAACATTCAGTACTTC.

The sample holds a few counts of this clone. With a much larger clone just one base away, this may be a read error. The J gene is TRBJ2-7, the V gene TRBV7-6; D unclear. The CDR3 totals 11 residues. Germline CDR1 reads SGHVS; CDR2 reads FNYEAQ. Trimming pared 5 bases from V and 2 bases from J, leaving 4 bases between. CDR3 in amino acids: CASSPAYEQYF. In nucleotides, the CDR3 is TGTGCCAGCAGCCCCGCCTACGAGCAGTACTTC.

The rearrangement joins TRBV7-3 to TRBJ1-1; 7 nucleotides match TRBD1. In germline, CDR1 is SGHTA, CDR2 FQGTGA. V trimming: 5 bases; J trimming: 9 bases; junction bases outside the gene matches: 9. The CDR3 is 13 amino acids. The CDR3 region has the DNA TGTGCCAGCAGCCCCGACAGGGAGGCCCAAGCTTTCTTT. This codes for CASSPDREAQAFF.

For this clone: The germline gene is not matched at one end of the junction; a read error may be the cause. The CDR3 nucleotides are TGTGCCAGCATCCTAGGCGGACAGGGCCTGAACTTC. Its translation is CASILGGQGLNF. The chain employs TRBV7-9 and TRBJ2-5; 8 nucleotides match TRBD1. CDR3 length: 12 residues. The germline CDR1 and CDR2 sequences are SEHNR and FQNEAQ (reference sequence).

The J gene is TRBJ1-2, the V gene TRBV7-9; D is unresolved. The CDR3 is 13 residues long. Trimming took 0 bases from V and 1 from J, leaving 3 bases between them. Germline V lookup: CDR1 SEHNR, CDR2 FQNEAQ (reference sequence). CDR3 protein: CASSLADNYGYTF. CDR3 DNA: TGTGCCAGCAGCTTAGCGGATAACTATGGCTACACCTTC.

The chain joins TRBV25-1 to TRBJ1-6, with no clear D. In germline, CDR1 is MGHDK, CDR2 SYGVNS. This CDR3 is 13 amino acids long. Trimming removed 4 bases at V and 5 bases at J, with 6 bases between. This CDR3 is CASSVQNNSPLHF. For the CDR3, the DNA is TGTGCCAGCAGTGTGCAGAATAATTCACCCCTCCACTTT.

This clone was picked up many times. The chain has TRBV2 and TRBJ2-3; D gene unclear. Germline V gene lookup returns CDR1 SNHLY and CDR2 FYNNEI. CDR3 length: 13 amino acids. Trimming stripped 5 bases from V and 2 bases from J, with 8 bases between. For the CDR3, the DNA is TGTGCCAGCAGTCAGATGCTCACAGATACGCAGTATTTT. As protein: CASSQMLTDTQYF.

This rearrangement joins TRBV7-2 to TRBJ2-1; TRBD2 agrees at 15 bases. CDR1 SGHTA and CDR2 FQGNSA come from the germline V gene. The junction had 3 bases not matched to a gene; V was cut back by 4 bases and J by 8 bases. CDR3 size: 15 residues. In DNA, the CDR3 is TGTGCCAGCAGCTGGACTAGCGGGGGGGCCGATGAGCAGTTCTTC. Residues: CASSWTSGGADEQFF. The entire variable domain, with the rest obtained from reference TRBV7-2 and TRBJ2-1, is as follows: GAGVSQSPSNKVTEKGKDVELRCDPISGHTALYWYRQSLGQGLEFLIYFQGNSAPDKSGLPSDRFSAERTGGSVSTLTIQRTQQEDSAVYLCASSWTSGGADEQFFGPGTRLTVL.

This clone was counted between two and nine times. The chain is built from TRBV29-1 and TRBJ2-1; no clear D gene. The length of the CDR3 is 12 residues. Between the trimmed V and J ends, which lost 2 bases and 10 bases, there was a span of 12 bases. The germline CDR1 and CDR2 sequences are SQVTM and ANQGSEA. This CDR3 is CSVEMDNAEQFF. The CDR3 DNA follows: TGCAGCGTTGAAATGGATAACGCGGAGCAGTTCTTC.

The chain carries TRBV5-1 and TRBJ2-6; D perhaps matches TRBD2 (6 bases). CDR1 and CDR2 (germline): SGHRS, YFSETQ. Between the trimmed V and J ends, which lost 2 bases and 1 base, there was a span of 13 bases. The CDR3 totals 17 residues. The CDR3 loop reads CASSFARDSSGANVLTF. In DNA form, the CDR3 reads TGCGCCAGCAGCTTTGCCAGGGACTCTTCTGGGGCCAACGTCCTGACTTTC.

The chain has TRBV11-1 and TRBJ2-7, with D perhaps being TRBD1 or TRBD2 (5 bases each). Germline V gives CDR1 SGHAT, CDR2 FQDESV (reference sequence). The length of the CDR3 is 15 residues. V lost 5 bases to trimming and J lost 0 bases, with 14 bases between them. CDR3 region: CASSRPAGSSYEQYF. The CDR3 bases are TGTGCCAGCAGCCGCCCGGCAGGGAGCTCCTACGAGCAGTACTTC.

The chain has TRBV7-2 and TRBJ2-5; D not resolved. The CDR3 has 15 amino acids. Germline assignment: CDR1 SGHTA and CDR2 FQGNSA. V gave up 0 bases and J gave up 5 bases, with 13 bases separating them. The CDR3 region is CASSLATPPRETQYF. The CDR3 nucleotides read TGTGCCAGCAGCTTAGCGACCCCCCCTCGGGAGACCCAGTACTTC.

The rearrangement links TRBV25-1 to TRBJ2-5, with 10 nucleotides matching TRBD2. The ends lost 2 bases at V and 5 bases at J; junction bases unmatched: 8. Per the germline V gene, CDR1 is MGHDK and CDR2 is SYGVNS. This CDR3 is 16 amino acids long. CDR3 in DNA: TGTGCCAGCAGTGAAAGGGGGAGGACTAGCGGTGAGACCCAGTACTTC. This codes for CASSERGRTSGETQYF.

The rearrangement joins TRBV29-1 to TRBJ1-2, with 7 bases aligning to TRBD1. V was pared by 3 bases and J by 6 bases, with 4 bases of the junction left unmatched. Germline V lookup: CDR1 SQVTM, CDR2 ANQGSEA. There are 12 residues in the CDR3. The CDR3 reads CSVDGTAHGYTF. The CDR3 bases are TGCAGCGTTGACGGGACAGCGCATGGCTACACCTTC.

This chain uses TRBV6-4 with TRBJ1-6; tentatively, D is TRBD1 (5 bases). This CDR3 contains 15 residues. V was cut by 0 bases and J by 9 bases, with 12 bases left in between. The germline CDR1 and CDR2 sequences are MRHNA and SNTAGT. The CDR3 is CASSDSAGRSSPLHF. Here the CDR3 DNA reads TGTGCCAGCAGTGACTCCGCAGGGAGGAGTTCACCCCTCCACTTT.

This clone has more than one count but fewer than ten. The chain carries TRBV15 and TRBJ2-7, with D perhaps TRBD1 (6 bases). V lost 0 bases and J lost 2, with 11 bases in between. The CDR3 covers 15 residues. Germline V gene sequence: CDR1 LNHNV, CDR2 YYDKDF (reference sequence). The CDR3 region has the DNA TGTGCCACCAGCAGAGATCAGGGGAGAACCTACGAGCAGTACTTC. Its translation: CATSRDQGRTYEQYF. Filled out from reference TRBV15 and TRBJ2-7, the complete variable domain reads DAMVIQNPRYQVTQFGKPVTLSCSQTLNHNVMYWYQQKSSQAPKLLFHYYDKDFNNEADTPDNFQSRRPNTSFCFLDIRSPGLGDTAMYLCATSRDQGRTYEQYFGPGTRLTVT.